These 30 T cell receptor beta chains were sequenced from one sample in a study of blood T cells in healthy people across ages. A second PCR of roughly 7 to 11 cycles used a sample-barcoded 5' primer and a J-beta primer mix. One entry per CDR3 protein results from TCRdb running MiXCR on the 5' RACE reads. The sample includes 1.5 million to 2 million distinct CDR3 sequences, approximately 30% of them seen just once. Sequencing was done on a sample of blood. The receptors shown here come from a young woman in good health.

This clonotype was found once. The junction does not match germline at one end; this may be a read error. The V and J genes are TRBV10-3 and TRBJ1-4; TRBD1 is a possible D gene (6 bases). This CDR3 region has 14 residues. Germline values: CDR1 ENHRY, CDR2 SYGVKD. The CDR3 protein is CAISPGGANEKRFF. In DNA form, the CDR3 reads TGTGCCATCAGTCCTGGGGGGGCTAATGAAAAACGGTTTTTT.

The chain couples TRBV12-3 or TRBV12-4 to TRBJ2-1; D is unclear. Trimming pared 6 bases from V and 7 bases from J, leaving 10 bases between. The CDR3 extends over 12 amino acids. In DNA form, the CDR3 reads TGTGCCAGCAGGGATCCCCTGAATGAGCAGTTCTTC. This sequence encodes CASRDPLNEQFF.

Many counts were recorded for this clonotype. The J gene is TRBJ2-1, the V gene TRBV9; D is perhaps TRBD2 (5 bases). The CDR3 has 15 amino acids. V was shortened by 4 bases and J by 1 base, with 12 bases between the two germline ends. Germline-derived CDR1 and CDR2 are SGDLS and YYNGEE. The chain's CDR3 is CASSPGRVSYNEQFF. CDR3 nucleotides: TGTGCCAGCAGCCCCGGGCGGGTGTCCTACAATGAGCAGTTCTTC.

This clonotype was found a few times. The chain employs TRBV20-1 and TRBJ1-6, with a tentative D call TRBD1 (6 bases). Germline V gene data show CDR1 as DFQATT and CDR2 as SNEGSKA (reference sequence). This CDR3 is built from 13 residues. V was trimmed by 5 bases and J by 7 bases, leaving 12 bases between them. The CDR3 protein is CSAGDRRNSPLHF. CDR3 DNA: TGCAGTGCTGGCGACAGGAGGAATTCACCCCTCCACTTT.

The J gene is TRBJ2-3, the V gene TRBV5-1, with 11 bases aligning to TRBD2. There are 20 residues in the CDR3. The germline gives CDR1 SGHRS, CDR2 YFSETQ. V lost 2 bases, J lost 3 bases, and 17 bases stayed unmatched. The CDR3: CASSFGPPGTSGRFTDTQYF. As DNA, the CDR3 is TGCGCCAGCAGCTTTGGACCCCCAGGGACTAGCGGCAGATTTACAGATACGCAGTATTTT.

Ten or more counts support this clonotype. The chain recombines TRBV10-3 with TRBJ2-7, with TRBD1 identical over 11 bases. The CDR3 extends over 13 amino acids. CDR1 is ENHRY and CDR2 is SYGVKD in the germline V gene. The trim removed 10 bases at V and 4 bases at J, leaving 6 bases unmatched. The CDR3 DNA is TGTGCCACCACCGGGACAGGGGGGTACGAGCAGTACTTC. Its translation is CATTGTGGYEQYF.

A few counts support this clonotype. The chain combines TRBV2 with TRBJ2-2, with D perhaps assigned TRBD1 or TRBD2 (6 bases each). The V end lost 5 bases, the J end lost 6 bases, and 13 bases lay between the germline ends. From germline, CDR1 is SNHLY and CDR2 FYNNEI. There are 14 residues in the CDR3. The CDR3 loop reads CASSRAGEAGELFF. CDR3 DNA: TGTGCCAGCAGTAGGGCAGGGGAGGCCGGGGAGCTGTTTTTT.

As for this clonotype: Sequence at one end of the junction differs from germline and may be a read error. V usage is TRBV3-1 and J usage is TRBJ2-7; 9 nucleotides agree with TRBD1. The CDR3 contains 14 residues. The germline V gene encodes CDR1 LGHDT and CDR2 YNNKEL (reference sequence). The CDR3 nucleotides read TGTGCCAACAGCTCCCCGGGACAGGGCCGCGAGCAGTACTTC. Translation gives CANSSPGQGREQYF.

On this clonotype: The junction departs from germline at one end; a sequencing error may be responsible. The V call is TRBV10-3, the J call TRBJ1-1; D not resolved. Germline V gene data show CDR1 as ENHRY and CDR2 as SYGVKD. CDR3 size: 13 residues. DNA of the CDR3: TGTGCCATCAGGGAGTCCCAGCACACTGAAGCTTTCTTT. Encoded protein: CAIRESQHTEAFF.

Ten or more counts support this clonotype. The J gene is TRBJ2-5, the V gene TRBV29-1; a possible D gene is TRBD2 (6 bases). This CDR3 contains 14 residues. With 1 base removed from V and 5 bases from J, the gap between germline ends came to 14 bases. Germline V gene lookup returns CDR1 SQVTM and CDR2 ANQGSEA. CDR3 protein: CSVEVGTLLETQYF. DNA of the CDR3: TGCAGCGTTGAAGTTGGGACTCTCCTGGAGACCCAGTACTTC.

The gene calls are TRBV6-6 and TRBJ2-5; TRBD1 or TRBD2 may be the D gene (5 bases each). The germline CDR1 and CDR2 sequences are MNHNY and SVGAGI (reference sequence). V was cut by 1 base and J by 5 bases, with 17 bases left in between. The CDR3 consists of 16 residues. CDR3 sequence: CASSYYGARGRETQYF. CDR3 sequence (DNA): TGTGCCAGCAGTTACTATGGGGCCCGGGGTAGGGAGACCCAGTACTTC.

This clonotype showed up just a few times. This sequence joins TRBV5-1 and TRBJ1-6, with TRBD1 identical over 8 bases. Germline lookup yields CDR1 SGHRS and CDR2 YFSETQ. The junction had 6 bases not matched to a gene; V was cut back by 4 bases and J by 9 bases. This CDR3 comprises 14 residues. The CDR3 coding sequence is TGCGCCAGCAGCAACCGGGACAGGCCTTCACCCCTCCACTTT. Its translation: CASSNRDRPSPLHF.

This clonotype was observed at least ten times. The genes are TRBV29-1 and TRBJ1-5; D gene uncertain. Trimming cost V 3 bases and J 1 base, with 13 bases left between them. CDR1 and CDR2 (germline): SQVTM, ANQGSEA. The CDR3 has 15 residues. The CDR3 nucleotides read TGCAGCGTTGACAGCCCCCTTTGGAGCAATCAGCCCCAGCATTTT. Protein product: CSVDSPLWSNQPQHF. Together with reference TRBV29-1 and TRBJ1-5, the CDR3 gives the full variable domain: SAVISQKPSRDICQRGTSLTIQCQVDSQVTMMFWYRQQPGQSLTLIATANQGSEATYESGFVIDKFPISRPNLTFSTLTVSNMSPEDSSIYLCSVDSPLWSNQPQHFGDGTRLSIL.

The V call is TRBV7-2, the J call TRBJ2-3; 11 nucleotides align to TRBD2. This CDR3 contains 17 residues. Germline loops: CDR1 SGHTA, CDR2 FQGNSA. V lost 3 bases, J lost 2 bases, and 7 bases stayed unmatched. CDR3 DNA sequence: TGTGCCAGCAGCTTCCTAGCGGGGGGTATGCCCACAGATACGCAGTATTTT. As protein: CASSFLAGGMPTDTQYF.

The J gene is TRBJ2-3, the V gene TRBV7-2; 13 nucleotides match TRBD2. The V and J ends lost 5 bases and 3 bases, in that order; junction bases with no gene match: 8. CDR1 and CDR2 (germline): SGHTA, FQGNSA. The CDR3 contains 17 residues. The CDR3 DNA reads TGTGCCAGCAGCCACTTAAGGGGACTAGCGGGGACAGATACGCAGTATTTT. Encoded protein: CASSHLRGLAGTDTQYF. Full variable domain (rest looked up from reference TRBV7-2 and TRBJ2-3): GAGVSQSPSNKVTEKGKDVELRCDPISGHTALYWYRQSLGQGLEFLIYFQGNSAPDKSGLPSDRFSAERTGGSVSTLTIQRTQQEDSAVYLCASSHLRGLAGTDTQYFGPGTRLTVL.

This clonotype has just a few counts. The genes are TRBV2 and TRBJ2-7; possibly TRBD2 for D (5 bases). Near its end, the DNA agrees better with TRBJ2-5, so the J call may be wrong. The V gene's germline CDR1 is SNHLY and CDR2 FYNNEI. The length of the CDR3 is 13 residues. CDR3 in amino acids: CASTLTTRETQYF. CDR3 sequence (DNA): TGTGCCAGCACCTTGACTACCAGAGAGACCCAGTACTTC.

J is TRBJ1-5 and V is TRBV7-2; no clear D gene. Trimming took off 5 bases at V and 7 bases at J, with 12 bases between the two ends. CDR1 and CDR2 from the germline V gene are SGHTA and FQGNSA. This CDR3 is built from 13 residues. The CDR3 protein is CASSPSQRQPQHF. CDR3 bases: TGTGCCAGCAGCCCATCCCAAAGGCAGCCCCAGCATTTT.

This clonotype appeared a single time. With a much larger clone just one base away, this may be a read error. This chain joins TRBV9 and TRBJ2-3; D is tentatively TRBD1 or TRBD2 (5 bases each). The CDR3 totals 14 residues. Germline lookup yields CDR1 SGDLS and CDR2 YYNGEE. Here the CDR3 reads CAGSRDGYADTQYF. The CDR3 coding sequence is TGTGCCGGCAGTCGGGACGGGTATGCAGATACGCAGTATTTT.

This clonotype is a singleton in its sample. The junction departs from the called germline gene at one end, perhaps through a read error. This chain links TRBV18 with TRBJ2-5; unclear D gene. The germline V gene has CDR1 KGHSH and CDR2 LQKENI. CDR3 size: 14 residues. CDR3 loop: CASSPLPIKETRYF. As DNA, the CDR3 is TGTGCCAGCTCACCGCTCCCCATCAAAGAGACCCGGTACTTC.

Worth noting for this clonotype: The germline gene is not matched at one end of the junction; a read error may be the cause. The chain joins TRBV7-9 to TRBJ1-1, with TRBD1 as a possible D gene (5 bases). The V gene's germline CDR1 is SEHNR and CDR2 FQNEAQ (reference sequence). This CDR3 comprises 17 residues. CDR3 bases: TGTACCAGCAGCTCGACCGGGACCCAGATTGGGTACACTGAAGCTTTCTTT. It codes for CTSSSTGTQIGYTEAFF.

The rearrangement uses TRBV10-3 and TRBJ1-1, with TRBD1 identical over 8 bases. CDR1 and CDR2 (germline): ENHRY, SYGVKD. CDR3 size: 13 residues. Unmatched junction bases numbered 5, after V lost 7 bases and J lost 4 bases. As DNA, the CDR3 is TGTGCCATCACGACAGACAGGGGCACTGAAGCTTTCTTT. It encodes CAITTDRGTEAFF.

This clonotype occurred many times. J is TRBJ2-7 and V is TRBV27; TRBD1 matches 8 bases. In germline, CDR1 is MNHEY, CDR2 SMNVEV (reference sequence). The junction had 9 bases not matched to a gene; V was cut back by 5 bases and J by 3 bases. The CDR3 has 15 amino acids. The CDR3 bases are TGTGCCAGCAGTACTGCGGACAGGGCGAACTACGAGCAGTACTTC. This sequence encodes CASSTADRANYEQYF.

This clonotype was detected ten times or more. The chain has TRBV20-1 and TRBJ2-7; 8 bases fit TRBD2. The V segment lost 6 bases and the J segment 3 bases; nucleotides outside the gene matches: 7. Germline assignment: CDR1 DFQATT and CDR2 SNEGSKA (reference sequence). The CDR3 loop spans 13 amino acids. CDR3 bases: TGCAGTGCAACCGGGACTAGAGGCTACGAGCAGTACTTC. Residues: CSATGTRGYEQYF.

The chain joins TRBV9 to TRBJ1-2; perhaps TRBD1 as D (6 bases). CDR3 length equals 16 residues. V shed 9 bases and J shed 0 bases, with 21 bases lying between them. The germline gives CDR1 SGDLS, CDR2 YYNGEE. The CDR3 bases are TGTGCCAACAGGGACCTATGGGGGCCCGCTAACTATGGCTACACCTTC. This codes for CANRDLWGPANYGYTF.

This clonotype was seen ten or more times. V gene TRBV28 combines with J gene TRBJ1-2; D may be TRBD1 (5 bases). The CDR3 totals 13 residues. The V and J ends lost 3 bases and 8 bases respectively, with 13 bases between them. CDR1 MDHEN and CDR2 SYDVKM come from the germline V gene. The DNA of the CDR3 is TGTGCCAGCAGTTTTGGAGGGGAACGAGGCTACACCTTC. Its protein is CASSFGGERGYTF.

J is TRBJ2-1 and V is TRBV20-1, with 9 bases that match TRBD1. CDR1 is DFQATT and CDR2 is SNEGSKA in the germline V gene (reference sequence). The CDR3 length is 17 residues. The trim removed 6 bases at V and 2 bases at J, leaving 14 bases unmatched. The CDR3 is CSATRTGTGRTYNEQFF. The CDR3 nucleotides read TGCAGTGCCACAAGGACCGGGACAGGGAGGACCTACAATGAGCAGTTCTTC.

This clonotype was recorded at least ten times. This rearrangement joins TRBV30 to TRBJ2-6, with 7 bases fitting TRBD1. Germline V CDR1 and CDR2: GTSNPN, SVGIG (reference sequence). CDR3 size: 15 residues. J lost 0 bases, V lost 8 bases, and 7 bases had no gene match. The CDR3 region is CARTGWASGANVLTF. CDR3 nucleotide sequence: TGTGCCCGGACAGGTTGGGCCTCTGGGGCCAACGTCCTGACTTTC.

The rearrangement links TRBV12-3 or TRBV12-4 to TRBJ2-2; D remains unclear. This CDR3 has 15 residues. Deletions cut 1 base from V and 2 bases from J, with 8 bases between. The CDR3 DNA reads as TGTGCCAGCAGTTTAGGCGAGGACAACACCGGGGAGCTGTTTTTT. Translated, it gives CASSLGEDNTGELFF.

This clonotype has at least ten counts. The chain employs TRBV6-4 and TRBJ2-1; no reliable D call. CDR1 is MRHNA and CDR2 is SNTAGT in the germline V gene. CDR3 length: 15 residues. The ends were cut back, 3 bases at V and 0 bases at J, with 9 bases in the middle. In DNA, the CDR3 is TGTGCCAGCAGTGAGACTGCGAGCTCCTACAATGAGCAGTTCTTC. Residues: CASSETASSYNEQFF.

In its sample, this clonotype was seen a few times. The J gene is TRBJ2-1, the V gene TRBV28, with D uncertain. From germline, CDR1 is MDHEN and CDR2 SYDVKM. The CDR3 sequence is 13 residues long. V was pared by 3 bases and J by 7 bases, with 10 bases between. The CDR3 nucleotides read TGTGCCAGCAGTTTTTCGGACGATAATGAGCAGTTCTTC. It translates to CASSFSDDNEQFF. Based on the CDR3 plus reference TRBV28 and TRBJ2-1, the full variable domain is DVKVTQSSRYLVKRTGEKVFLECVQDMDHENMFWYRQDPGLGLRLIYFSYDVKMKEKGDIPEGYSVSREKKERFSLILESASTNQTSMYLCASSFSDDNEQFFGPGTRLTVL.